Listed below are T cell receptor beta chains from one sample, sequenced in a study of cytomegalovirus exposure and HLA in healthy donors. Method: immunoSEQ multiplex PCR; TCRdb's copy keeps in-frame clones and lacks some. The sample carries 150,000 to 200,000 clones, roughly 13% recorded once. The sequenced sample consisted of PBMCs. These TCRs come from a man aged 45-60 years in good health and CMV-seropositive. Each CDR3 is given with its conserved first and last residue. Fields, in order: J gene, clone size, V gene, D gene, CDR3 protein, CDR3 DNA. The D gene is left open where the match is weak. Some rows mark clone size as missing; the rest say once, few, many or name a class of expanded clone.

J: TRBJ1-2
size: few
V: TRBV28
D: -
CDR3: CASSFLNYGYTF
DNA: TGTGCCAGCAGTTTTCTAAACTATGGCTACACCTTC

J: TRBJ2-3
size: once
V: TRBV9
D: -
CDR3: CASSVGHLGPSTDTQYF
DNA: TGTGCCAGCAGCGTCGGCCACCTAGGCCCGAGCACAGATACGCAGTATTTT

J: TRBJ1-6
size: -
V: TRBV6-5
D: -
CDR3: CASSYRGGSPLHF
DNA: TGTGCCAGCAGTTACCGGGGTGGGTCACCCCTCCACTTT

J: TRBJ1-2
size: -
V: TRBV15
D: -
CDR3: CATSRDRGNYGYTF
DNA: TGTGCCACCAGCAGAGACAGGGGTAACTATGGCTACACCTTC

J: TRBJ1-1
size: few
V: TRBV29-1
D: -
CDR3: CSVEKGVNTEAFF
DNA: TGCAGCGTTGAGAAGGGGGTGAACACTGAAGCTTTCTTT

J: TRBJ2-5
size: -
V: TRBV5-4
D: TRBD1
CDR3: CASSRTGGLETQYF
DNA: TGTGCCAGCAGCCGGACAGGGGGCCTTGAGACCCAGTACTTC

J: TRBJ2-2
size: -
V: TRBV5-1
D: -
CDR3: CASTWSGTGELFF
DNA: TGCGCCAGCACCTGGTCGGGGACCGGGGAGCTGTTTTTT

J: TRBJ1-2
size: few
V: TRBV27
D: TRBD1
CDR3: CASSLSQGAGGYTF
DNA: TGTGCCAGCAGTTTAAGTCAGGGGGCGGGGGGCTACACCTTC

J: TRBJ2-2
size: few
V: TRBV9
D: TRBD2
CDR3: CASNPSGGGGVTGELFF
DNA: TGTGCCAGCAACCCCTCAGGAGGCGGGGGGGTGACCGGGGAGCTGTTTTTT

J: TRBJ1-2
size: -
V: TRBV19
D: -
CDR3: CASSIGGSYGYTF
DNA: TGTGCCAGTAGTATAGGGGGCAGCTATGGCTACACCTTC

J: TRBJ1-1
size: -
V: TRBV9
D: -
CDR3: CASSGLTGMNTEAFF
DNA: TGTGCCAGCAGCGGACTGACAGGTATGAACACTGAAGCTTTCTTT

J: TRBJ1-1
size: few
V: TRBV6-4
D: -
CDR3: CASSIGLNTEAFF
DNA: TGTGCCAGCAGTATCGGTCTGAACACTGAAGCTTTCTTT

J: TRBJ2-3
size: few
V: TRBV4-3
D: -
CDR3: CASSQDRRRAQYF
DNA: TGCGCCAGCAGCCAAGACCGCCGCCGGGCGCAGTATTTT

J: TRBJ1-1
size: few
V: TRBV4-3
D: -
CDR3: CASSQVGTVNTEAFF
DNA: TGCGCCAGCAGCCAAGTGGGTACAGTGAACACTGAAGCTTTCTTT

J: TRBJ2-1
size: few
V: TRBV5-4
D: TRBD2
CDR3: CASSLVPAGGPDEQFF
DNA: TGTGCCAGCAGCTTGGTTCCTGCGGGGGGGCCCGATGAGCAGTTCTTC